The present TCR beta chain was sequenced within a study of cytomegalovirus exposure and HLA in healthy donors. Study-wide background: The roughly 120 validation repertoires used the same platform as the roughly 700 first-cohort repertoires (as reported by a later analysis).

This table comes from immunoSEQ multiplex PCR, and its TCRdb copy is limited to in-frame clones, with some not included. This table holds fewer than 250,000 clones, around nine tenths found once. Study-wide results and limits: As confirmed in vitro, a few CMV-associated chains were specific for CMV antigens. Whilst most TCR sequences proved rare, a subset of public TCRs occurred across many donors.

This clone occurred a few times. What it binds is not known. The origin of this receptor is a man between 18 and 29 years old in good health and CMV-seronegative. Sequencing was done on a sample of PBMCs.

The CDR3 region has the DNA TGCGCCAGCAGCCAAGAAGGGGGAAGCGGGGGCAATGAGCAGTTCTTC. Protein product: CASSQEGGSGGNEQFF. J is TRBJ2-1 and V is TRBV4-3; TRBD2 agrees at 8 bases. This CDR3 has 16 residues. V gave up 0 bases and J gave up 6 bases; unmatched junction bases: 7. Germline V gene data show CDR1 as LGHNA and CDR2 as YSLEER.